What follows are 13 T cell receptor beta chains derived from one specimen sequenced in a study of regulatory T cells in long-lasting Graves disease (dated by TCRdb to the early 2020s). The sample's time point label is to be understood as: newly diagnosed GD, antithyroid drugs for less than 3 months. For both TCR sequencing and RNA sequencing, RNA was extracted from PBMCs using TRIzol. The library was made by multiplex PCR. The sequencer was an Illumina HiSeq 4000. CDR3 regions were amplified by Arm-PCR with iRepertoire HTBI primers to construct TCR beta libraries. TCRdb reprocessing: public reads trimmed at Q25 with fastp, clones called with MiXCR, in-frame beta chains kept. Every CDR3 protein is listed once, alongside the most common genes and DNA of its rows. This sample has hundreds of thousands of distinct CDR3 sequences in its table, and around 15% of those were observed once. Of the sample, 22% is held by the ten largest clones.

The sequencing used peripheral blood mononuclear cells (PBMCs), collected at new diagnosis, from a patient treated with antithyroid drugs. The source of these receptors is a female donor with Graves disease.

This clonotype was counted between two and nine times. This rearrangement joins TRBV14 to TRBJ2-1; possibly TRBD2 for D (6 bases). The CDR3 covers 15 residues. Trimming removed 1 base at V and 4 bases at J, with 11 bases between. Germline V gene data show CDR1 as SGHDN and CDR2 as FVKESK. The CDR3: CASSQGRGAYNEQFF. CDR3 nucleotide sequence: TGTGCCAGCAGCCAAGGGAGGGGAGCTTACAATGAGCAGTTCTTC.

This clonotype showed up many times. The chain is built from TRBV7-9 and TRBJ2-1; 9 positions match TRBD1. The CDR3 is 17 amino acids. CDR1 SEHNR and CDR2 FQNEAQ come from the germline V gene (reference sequence). The trim removed 5 bases at V and 6 bases at J, leaving 14 bases unmatched. The CDR3 reads CASSRLAPMTGGNEQFF. CDR3 DNA: TGTGCCAGCAGCAGACTCGCCCCGATGACAGGGGGCAATGAGCAGTTCTTC.

This clonotype was observed a handful of times. This chain connects TRBV19 to TRBJ2-2; maybe TRBD1 (6 bases). V lost 6 bases, J lost 3 bases, and 17 bases lay in between. This CDR3 is built from 16 residues. Germline CDR1 reads LNHDA; CDR2 reads SQIVND (reference sequence). The chain's CDR3 is CASSLGTSRYTGELFF. Written as DNA, the CDR3 is TGTGCCAGTAGCTTAGGGACAAGCCGATACACCGGGGAGCTGTTTTTT.

At least ten counts were recorded for this clonotype. The chain combines TRBV7-9 with TRBJ1-1; 7 bases line up with TRBD1. The V gene end was trimmed by 4 bases and the J gene end by 1 base; junction bases not matched to a gene: 9. This CDR3 contains 16 residues. CDR1 is SEHNR and CDR2 is FQNEAQ in the germline V gene (reference sequence). CDR3 nucleotides: TGTGCCAGCAGCTACCCTTACAGGGGAAAGAACACTGAAGCTTTCTTT. Its translation: CASSYPYRGKNTEAFF.

This clonotype was seen many times. The chain carries TRBV4-1 and TRBJ1-1, with D tentatively TRBD1 (6 bases). The CDR3 contains 15 residues. V lost 2 bases to trimming and J lost 6 bases, with 16 bases between them. The germline V gene has CDR1 MGHRA and CDR2 YSYEKL. The CDR3 protein is CASSQLIGGTAEAFF. In DNA form, the CDR3 reads TGCGCCAGCAGCCAACTTATAGGGGGTACGGCTGAAGCTTTCTTT.

In this sample, this clonotype turned up many times. The chain combines TRBV14 with TRBJ2-1; 9 nucleotides line up with TRBD1. CDR1 is SGHDN and CDR2 is FVKESK in the germline V gene. This CDR3 has 18 amino acids. The J segment lost 3 bases and the V segment lost 0 bases, leaving 9 bases of the junction unmatched. The CDR3 DNA is TGTGCCAGCAGCCAAGAGAAGGGACAGGGCCACCTCTACAATGAGCAGTTCTTC. It is translated as CASSQEKGQGHLYNEQFF.

About this clonotype itself: Compared with germline, one end of the junction differs, possibly owing to a read error. This rearrangement joins TRBV2 to TRBJ1-1, with 10 bases matching TRBD1. CDR3 length equals 14 residues. Germline CDR1 and CDR2: SNHLY and FYNNEI. The CDR3 protein is CASSGQGALTEASF. The CDR3 DNA reads as TGTGCCAGCAGTGGACAGGGGGCGCTTACTGAAGCTTCCTTT. Combining the CDR3 with reference TRBV2 and TRBJ1-1 gives the whole variable domain EPEVTQTPSHQVTQMGQEVILRCVPISNHLYFYWYRQILGQKVEFLVSFYNNEISEKSEIFDDQFSVERPDGSNFTLKIRSTKLEDSAMYFCASSGQGALTEASFGQGTRLTVV.

The chain has TRBV18 and TRBJ2-7; D assignment may be TRBD1 or TRBD2 (5 bases each). Germline V gene sequence: CDR1 KGHSH, CDR2 LQKENI. V was clipped by 3 bases and J by 0 bases, with 12 bases between them. The CDR3 covers 15 residues. The CDR3 loop is CASSPKAGSSYEQYF. The CDR3 region has the DNA TGTGCCAGCTCACCCAAAGCAGGGAGCTCCTACGAGCAGTACTTC.

This clonotype appeared a few times. The chain carries TRBV6-2 or TRBV6-3 and TRBJ1-1; the D gene is possibly TRBD1 (5 bases). Germline V CDR1 and CDR2: MNHEY, SVGEGT. The V end was cut by 5 bases, the J end by 7 bases, with 20 bases between. The CDR3 is made up of 15 amino acids. The CDR3 spells CASSTGDIRDFEAFF. The DNA for the CDR3 is TGTGCCAGCAGTACGGGCGACATACGGGACTTTGAAGCTTTCTTT.

As concerns this clonotype: Relative to the germline gene, one junction end is altered; a read error may explain this. The J gene is TRBJ2-7, the V gene TRBV7-2, with D perhaps TRBD2 (5 bases). Germline V gives CDR1 SGHTA, CDR2 FQGNSA. This CDR3 comprises 13 residues. CDR3 sequence reads: CASSRQAGEEAHF. The CDR3 nucleotides are TGTGCCAGCAGCCGACAAGCTGGCGAGGAGGCACACTTC.

This clonotype appeared many times. The chain recombines TRBV5-1 with TRBJ2-1; TRBD1 might be the D (5 bases). CDR3 length equals 14 residues. The V and J ends lost 0 bases and 7 bases respectively, with 11 bases between them. Germline V gene data show CDR1 as SGHRS and CDR2 as YFSETQ. CDR3 DNA sequence: TGCGCCAGCAGCTTGGGACAGAGTGGGAATGAGCAGTTCTTC. This translates into CASSLGQSGNEQFF.

This clonotype was seen repeatedly, ten times or more. J is TRBJ1-2 and V is TRBV28; 7 bases agree with TRBD1. CDR3 length equals 18 residues. Germline CDR1 reads MDHEN; CDR2 reads SYDVKM. Losses at the gene ends were 5 bases for V and 0 bases for J; bases not matched to a gene: 15. For the CDR3, the DNA is TGTGCCAGCAGTGGCCGGGACAGCGTCCTTGCGGCTAACTATGGCTACACCTTC. Protein product: CASSGRDSVLAANYGYTF.

A few counts support this clonotype. V gene TRBV5-1 combines with J gene TRBJ2-1; possibly TRBD2 for D (5 bases). The V and J ends lost 3 bases and 0 bases respectively, with 10 bases between them. From germline, CDR1 is SGHRS and CDR2 YFSETQ. CDR3 length equals 15 residues. CDR3 in DNA: TGCGCCAGCAGCTACCCCCGGGACTCCTACAATGAGCAGTTCTTC. Translating gives CASSYPRDSYNEQFF.